The 17 T cell receptor beta chains in this list originate from one sample, sequenced in a study of CD8 T cells in Susac syndrome (dated by TCRdb to the late 2010s). Library generation was performed with the immunoSEQ multiplex PCR assay. RNA was extracted using the RNeasy kit, and about 0.45 to 1 ug of the RNA was reverse transcribed with random hexamers. TCRdb handled the public reads itself, with Q25 trimming in fastp and clone calling in MiXCR, and kept productive beta chains. Identical CDR3 protein sequences are pooled into one entry, listed with their most common genes and DNA. The sample profile shows around 150,000 distinct CDR3 sequences; around 96% of them were found once. The ten biggest clones cover 0.095% to 0.14% of the sample. Material for sequencing was CD4+ T cells from PBMCs. These receptors were obtained from a human donor with multiple sclerosis.

The J gene is TRBJ1-2, the V gene TRBV4-2; D may be TRBD1 (6 bases). With 2 bases removed from V and 4 bases from J, the gap between germline ends came to 23 bases. This CDR3 has 18 residues. Germline values: CDR1 LGHNA, CDR2 YNFKEQ. CDR3 DNA sequence: TGTGCCAGCAGCCAACTAACAGAGGTTGGGGGCTCTCGCTATGGCTACACCTTC. The encoded protein is CASSQLTEVGGSRYGYTF.

The chain uses TRBV20-1 and TRBJ2-1; D is unresolved. The germline V gene encodes CDR1 DFQATT and CDR2 SNEGSKA (reference sequence). Trimming removed 6 bases at V and 0 bases at J, with 12 bases between. The CDR3 is 14 residues long. The CDR3: CSAPTVSSYNEQFF. In DNA, the CDR3 is TGCAGTGCCCCGACCGTAAGCTCCTACAATGAGCAGTTCTTC.

The genes are TRBV7-9 and TRBJ2-3; D not resolved. This CDR3 has 13 residues. CDR1 SEHNR and CDR2 FQNEAQ come from the germline V gene (reference sequence). Trimming pared 4 bases from V and 3 bases from J, leaving 8 bases between. DNA for the CDR3: TGTGCCAGCAGCTCCTACCGGACAGATACGCAGTATTTT. It specifies CASSSYRTDTQYF.

The CDR3 spells CASSLFGAGAAWDYGYTF. The CDR3, as DNA: TGTGCCAGCAGCTTATTCGGGGCAGGGGCGGCATGGGACTATGGCTACACCTTC. The gene calls are TRBV7-9 and TRBJ1-2; TRBD1 is a possible D gene (6 bases). Per the germline V gene, CDR1 is SEHNR and CDR2 is FQNEAQ (reference sequence). The CDR3 consists of 18 residues. V was cut by 2 bases and J by 3 bases, with 22 bases left in between.

This chain uses TRBV27 with TRBJ2-3; D uncertain. The length of the CDR3 is 16 residues. The ends were cut back, 4 bases at V and 0 bases at J, with 14 bases in the middle. Germline loops: CDR1 MNHEY, CDR2 SMNVEV (reference sequence). Written as DNA, the CDR3 is TGTGCCAGCAGTTACGCGGCCCTCGTTAGCACAGATACGCAGTATTTT. Residues: CASSYAALVSTDTQYF.

V and J are TRBV12-3 or TRBV12-4 and TRBJ2-7, with D perhaps given as TRBD1 or TRBD2 (5 bases each). V was pared by 6 bases and J by 2 bases, with 17 bases between. This CDR3 is 15 amino acids long. DNA of the CDR3: TGTGCCAGCAGGATCGAGGGTGCCAGGGCCTACGAGCAGTACTTC. Its protein is CASRIEGARAYEQYF.

The chain uses TRBV15 and TRBJ2-7; maybe TRBD1 (6 bases). Germline lookup yields CDR1 LNHNV and CDR2 YYDKDF (reference sequence). This CDR3 spans 14 amino acids. With 1 base removed from V and 7 bases from J, the gap between germline ends came to 14 bases. The CDR3 nucleotides read TGTGCCACCAGCAGAGTCCAGGGGCTCGGAGAGCAGTACTTC. Its translation: CATSRVQGLGEQYF.

A note on this clonotype: As the CDR3 is not closed by the conserved phenylalanine or tryptophan, this likely results from a read error. V gene TRBV20-1 combines with J gene TRBJ2-7; a weak D match, TRBD2 (6 bases). The CDR3 is made up of 12 amino acids. From germline, CDR1 is DFQATT and CDR2 SNEGSKA (reference sequence). The CDR3 loop reads CSARQRAYKQYL. The CDR3 DNA is TGCAGTGCTAGACAGCGGGCCTACAAGCAGTACCTC.

The chain has TRBV9 and TRBJ2-3, with TRBD2 matching 11 bases. The CDR3 consists of 18 residues. Germline V gene lookup returns CDR1 SGDLS and CDR2 YYNGEE. The V gene end was trimmed by 2 bases and the J gene end by 0 bases; junction bases not matched to a gene: 8. Here the CDR3 reads CASSVRLAGPISTDTQYF. The CDR3 coding sequence is TGTGCCAGCAGCGTCCGACTAGCGGGACCAATTAGCACAGATACGCAGTATTTT.

CDR3 sequence reads: CASSEAWTYEQYF. CDR3 coding DNA: TGTGCCAGCAGTGAAGCATGGACCTACGAGCAGTACTTC. The chain recombines TRBV6-1 with TRBJ2-7; D remains ambiguous. V was cut by 0 bases and J by 2 bases, with 5 bases left in between. Germline CDR1 and CDR2: MNHNS and SASEGT. The length of the CDR3 is 13 residues.

The CDR3 is CAAYPSRADSPLHF. CDR3 DNA: TGTGCCGCTTACCCCTCCCGGGCTGATTCACCCCTCCACTTT. This sequence joins TRBV2 and TRBJ1-6; D is uncertain. The CDR3 is 14 amino acids. Trimming cost V 11 bases and J 8 bases, with 19 bases left between them. Germline CDR1 reads SNHLY; CDR2 reads FYNNEI. The whole variable domain, remainder taken from reference TRBV2 and TRBJ1-6, is EPEVTQTPSHQVTQMGQEVILRCVPISNHLYFYWYRQILGQKVEFLVSFYNNEISEKSEIFDDQFSVERPDGSNFTLKIRSTKLEDSAMYFCAAYPSRADSPLHFGNGTRLTVT.

V is TRBV5-1 and J is TRBJ2-7; 8 bases fit TRBD1. The V and J ends lost 1 base and 4 bases, in that order; junction bases with no gene match: 7. The CDR3 contains 15 residues. Germline lookup yields CDR1 SGHRS and CDR2 YFSETQ. The CDR3 coding sequence is TGCGCCAGCAGCTTGTTGGGGACAGGCTCTTACGAGCAGTACTTC. It yields the protein CASSLLGTGSYEQYF.

In its sample, this clonotype was seen a few times. V gene TRBV30 combines with J gene TRBJ2-1; D perhaps matches TRBD1 (5 bases). The ends were cut back, 6 bases at V and 8 bases at J, with 11 bases in the middle. CDR1 is GTSNPN and CDR2 is SVGIG in the germline V gene (reference sequence). This CDR3 region has 11 residues. This CDR3 is CACVRADEQFF. The CDR3 nucleotides are TGTGCCTGCGTCAGGGCCGATGAGCAGTTCTTC. The full variable domain, its missing parts supplied by reference TRBV30 and TRBJ2-1, is SQTIHQWPATLVQPVGSPLSLECTVEGTSNPNLYWYRQAAGRGLQLLFYSVGIGQISSEVPQNLSASRPQDRQFILSSKKLLLSDSGFYLCACVRADEQFFGPGTRLTVL.

The chain employs TRBV5-6 and TRBJ1-2; TRBD1 matches 7 bases. Germline V gives CDR1 SGHDT, CDR2 YYEEEE. Losses at the gene ends were 0 bases for V and 8 bases for J; bases not matched to a gene: 13. CDR3 length: 16 residues. The CDR3 is CASSLAKGTGVIGYTF. DNA for the CDR3: TGTGCCAGCAGCTTGGCCAAGGGTACAGGGGTGATCGGCTACACCTTC.

The chain couples TRBV14 to TRBJ2-5; D ambiguous. Germline CDR1 is SGHDN and CDR2 is FVKESK. V lost 3 bases and J 5 bases, leaving 7 bases between the germline ends. The CDR3 contains 12 residues. CDR3 DNA: TGTGCCAGCAGCCATGCCGAGGAGACCCAGTACTTC. This gives the protein CASSHAEETQYF.

The chain couples TRBV3-1 to TRBJ2-7; 9 bases align to TRBD2. The trim removed 3 bases at V and 6 bases at J, leaving 9 bases unmatched. Germline CDR1 is LGHDT and CDR2 is YNNKEL (reference sequence). The CDR3 runs to 15 residues. CDR3 protein: CASSHLSGSIVEQYF. As DNA, the CDR3 is TGTGCCAGCAGCCACCTTAGCGGGAGTATTGTCGAGCAGTACTTC.

The chain is built from TRBV9 and TRBJ1-2, with D unclear. CDR1 is SGDLS, CDR2 YYNGEE, per germline. This CDR3 is built from 15 residues. V lost 0 bases and J 1 base, leaving 10 bases between the germline ends. The CDR3 protein is CASSVVRESNYGYTF. In nucleotides, the CDR3 is TGTGCCAGCAGCGTAGTCCGGGAGAGTAACTATGGCTACACCTTC. The full variable domain, in which reference TRBV9 and TRBJ1-2 provide the parts outside the CDR3, is DSGVTQTPKHLITATGQRVTLRCSPRSGDLSVYWYQQSLDQGLQFLIQYYNGEERAKGNILERFSAQQFPDLHSELNLSSLELGDSALYFCASSVVRESNYGYTFGSGTRLTVV.